These 18 T cell receptor beta chains share one sample of origin, sequenced in a study of control samples from healthy donors and cancer patients. Generated by immunoSEQ multiplex PCR, the TCRdb table keeps only in-frame clones and is missing some. The repertoire has some 120,000 clones, 80% to 90% of them found once; the top ten carry approximately 1.1%. Specimen: PBMCs. Receptor source: a woman between 50 and 59 years old with colorectal cancer.

The chain recombines TRBV28 with TRBJ1-6; TRBD1 aligns across 7 bases. J lost 5 bases, V lost 3 bases, and 13 bases had no gene match. This CDR3 is built from 18 residues. From germline, CDR1 is MDHEN and CDR2 SYDVKM. CDR3: CASSFQDRPFGDNSPLHF. Written as DNA, the CDR3 is TGTGCCAGCAGTTTTCAGGACAGGCCCTTTGGCGATAATTCACCCCTCCACTTT.

The V gene is TRBV5-6, the J gene TRBJ1-1, with TRBD1 matching 9 bases. V shed 2 bases, J shed 2 bases, and the junction held 4 bases outside the gene matches. The CDR3 spans 15 residues. Germline V CDR1 and CDR2: SGHDT, YYEEEE. The CDR3 is CASSFGTGFNTEAFF. CDR3 nucleotide sequence: TGTGCCAGCAGCTTCGGGACAGGGTTTAACACTGAAGCTTTCTTT.

The V gene is TRBV5-1, the J gene TRBJ2-6; D may match TRBD1 or TRBD2 (6 bases each). The CDR3 runs to 19 residues. CDR1 is SGHRS and CDR2 is YFSETQ in the germline V gene. Trimming shortened V by 4 bases and J by 2 bases, and 22 bases separated the two germline ends. DNA of the CDR3: TGCGCCAGCAGCCCGAGCCGGGCCGGGGGCTTCGCTGGGGCCAACGTCCTGACTTTC. This codes for CASSPSRAGGFAGANVLTF.

The V and J genes are TRBV6-5 and TRBJ1-5, with no clear D. Between the trimmed V and J ends, which lost 6 bases and 2 bases, there was a span of 11 bases. The CDR3 is made up of 14 amino acids. Germline lookup yields CDR1 MNHEY and CDR2 SVGAGI. CDR3 loop: CASSPFEGNQPQHF. The CDR3, as DNA: TGTGCCAGCAGCCCGTTTGAAGGCAATCAGCCCCAGCATTTT.

The rearrangement uses TRBV5-1 and TRBJ1-1, with 8 bases matching TRBD1. J lost 1 base, V lost 2 bases, and 4 bases had no gene match. The germline V gene encodes CDR1 SGHRS and CDR2 YFSETQ. The CDR3 runs 15 residues. This CDR3 is CASSFTGGRNTEAFF. CDR3 nucleotide sequence: TGCGCCAGCAGCTTCACAGGGGGTAGGAACACTGAAGCTTTCTTT.

The chain is built from TRBV27 and TRBJ1-5; D is possibly TRBD1 (5 bases). Deletions cut 2 bases from V and 4 bases from J, with 12 bases between. Germline V gene data show CDR1 as MNHEY and CDR2 as SMNVEV (reference sequence). This CDR3 spans 15 amino acids. This chain's CDR3 is CASSLAPTANQPQHF. The CDR3 coding sequence is TGTGCCAGCAGTTTAGCCCCGACAGCGAATCAGCCCCAGCATTTT.

V gene TRBV6-5 combines with J gene TRBJ1-5; perhaps TRBD1 as D (6 bases). V lost 10 bases and J lost 4, with 14 bases in between. The CDR3 sequence is 13 residues long. The germline V gene has CDR1 MNHEY and CDR2 SVGAGI. The CDR3 DNA is TGTGCCATCGAGGGGGGGAGAAATCAGCCCCAGCATTTT. Translating gives CAIEGGRNQPQHF.

The chain carries TRBV5-3 and TRBJ1-2, with D possibly TRBD1 on 6 matching bases. TRBV5-3 is placed among ORFs of uncertain function. The V gene lost 5 bases and the J gene lost 8 bases, with 22 bases spanning the gap. The CDR3 has 15 residues. The CDR3, as DNA: TGTGCCAGAAGATATTCTAAACCGGGAGGGGGGGGCTACACCTTC. This codes for CARRYSKPGGGGYTF.

The chain uses TRBV7-3 and TRBJ1-1; TRBD1 might be the D (5 bases). V was cut by 2 bases and J by 2 bases, with 15 bases left in between. Germline CDR1 SGHTA, CDR2 FQGTGA. This CDR3 contains 16 residues. Written as DNA, the CDR3 is TGTGCCAGCAGCTTATGGGGCGGTTCGGGAAACACTGAAGCTTTCTTT. Protein: CASSLWGGSGNTEAFF.

This chain links TRBV19 with TRBJ2-2; tentatively, D is TRBD1 (6 bases). The V and J ends lost 6 bases and 4 bases respectively, with 30 bases between them. CDR3 length: 20 amino acids. From germline, CDR1 is LNHDA and CDR2 SQIVND (reference sequence). The CDR3, as DNA: TGTGCCAGTAGCCACATACCGGGGCGCAGGGGTTCGATGGGCACCGGGGAGCTGTTTTTT. This encodes CASSHIPGRRGSMGTGELFF.

The V and J genes are TRBV30 and TRBJ1-5; D unclear. Germline V lookup: CDR1 GTSNPN, CDR2 SVGIG (reference sequence). V shed 0 bases and J shed 2 bases, with 8 bases lying between them. The CDR3 has 14 residues. The CDR3 loop reads CAWSVHGGNQPQHF. In DNA, the CDR3 is TGTGCCTGGAGTGTACACGGGGGCAATCAGCCCCAGCATTTT.

This clone was observed a handful of times. Other DNA sequences within the sample encode an identical CDR3. The chain has TRBV2 and TRBJ2-7; a weak D match, TRBD2 (5 bases). The V gene lost 1 base and the J gene lost 3 bases, with 7 bases spanning the gap. The germline V gene has CDR1 SNHLY and CDR2 FYNNEI. The CDR3 spans 13 residues. CDR3 sequence: CASSEERDYEQYF. The CDR3 DNA sequence: TGTGCCAGCAGTGAAGAGAGGGACTACGAGCAGTACTTC. The whole variable domain, remainder taken from reference TRBV2 and TRBJ2-7, is EPEVTQTPSHQVTQMGQEVILRCVPISNHLYFYWYRQILGQKVEFLVSFYNNEISEKSEIFDDQFSVERPDGSNFTLKIRSTKLEDSAMYFCASSEERDYEQYFGPGTRLTVT.

The chain is built from TRBV5-1 and TRBJ2-5; 7 nucleotides align to TRBD1. Germline V gene lookup returns CDR1 SGHRS and CDR2 YFSETQ. This CDR3 region has 15 residues. V was clipped by 4 bases and J by 7 bases; unmatched bases: 13. CDR3 region: CASSLRDSGLGTQYF. In nucleotides, the CDR3 is TGCGCCAGCAGCCTACGGGACAGCGGCCTCGGGACCCAGTACTTC.

The chain carries TRBV9 and TRBJ1-2, with D maybe TRBD1 (5 bases). Germline lookup yields CDR1 SGDLS and CDR2 YYNGEE. The germline V and J ends were trimmed by 4 bases and 8 bases, with 21 bases remaining between them. The length of the CDR3 is 15 residues. CDR3 sequence reads: CASSPGRGAQGGYTF. The CDR3 DNA follows: TGTGCCAGCAGCCCGGGTCGAGGGGCCCAGGGCGGCTACACCTTC.

The CDR3 DNA is TGCGCCAGCAGCCAAGAGGGAGCGGGTTCCTTTCGTGGGCAGTTCTTC. Its translation: CASSQEGAGSFRGQFF. The chain has TRBV4-1 and TRBJ2-1, with D perhaps matching TRBD2 (6 bases). Trimming removed 0 bases at V and 12 bases at J, with 21 bases between. The CDR3 sequence is 16 residues long. Germline V CDR1 and CDR2: MGHRA, YSYEKL.

The chain links TRBV30 to TRBJ2-3; D remains ambiguous. Germline values: CDR1 GTSNPN, CDR2 SVGIG (reference sequence). There are 16 residues in the CDR3. V was clipped by 2 bases and J by 1 base, with 16 bases between them. The CDR3 nucleotides are TGTGCCTGGAGTTTGGGTAGAGTTAGGGGCACAGATACGCAGTATTTT. This encodes CAWSLGRVRGTDTQYF.

V is TRBV15 and J is TRBJ1-4; no clear D gene. Trimming pared 0 bases from V and 3 bases from J, leaving 11 bases between. CDR1 LNHNV and CDR2 YYDKDF come from the germline V gene (reference sequence). The CDR3 is made up of 16 amino acids. CDR3 in amino acids: CATSRDIRFSNEKLFF. The CDR3 DNA reads as TGTGCCACCAGCAGAGATATTCGGTTCTCTAATGAAAAACTGTTTTTT.

V gene TRBV2 combines with J gene TRBJ2-1; perhaps TRBD2 as D (5 bases). Trimming removed 3 bases from V and 0 bases from J, with 15 bases in between. The CDR3 is 17 residues long. From germline, CDR1 is SNHLY and CDR2 FYNNEI. The CDR3: CASSELPDSSSYNEQFF. CDR3 sequence (DNA): TGTGCCAGCAGTGAGCTCCCGGACTCGAGCTCCTACAATGAGCAGTTCTTC. The full variable domain, in which reference TRBV2 and TRBJ2-1 provide the parts outside the CDR3, is EPEVTQTPSHQVTQMGQEVILRCVPISNHLYFYWYRQILGQKVEFLVSFYNNEISEKSEIFDDQFSVERPDGSNFTLKIRSTKLEDSAMYFCASSELPDSSSYNEQFFGPGTRLTVL.